Listed here is a single T cell receptor beta chain. Its antigen is not known. The CDR3 has 14 amino acids. With 5 bases removed from V and 2 bases from J, the gap between germline ends came to 12 bases. The germline CDR1 and CDR2 sequences are WSHSY and SAAADI. The sample comes from a study of a mutant IDH1 vaccine in newly diagnosed glioma. Study-wide background: Earlier therapy was either radiotherapy, temozolomide, or both, and most got both. Scheduled at week 35, visit V12 preceded visit V13, held at week 47.

Time point: week 47, end of study. With topical imiquimod, each dose of the vaccine consisted of 300 ug of mutant IDH1 20-mer peptide. Sequencing was performed with immunoSEQ multiplex PCR; in TCRdb, only in-frame clones are kept and a portion is missing. The data hold approximately 50,000 clones, with 60% to 85% observed a single time. The source material was PBMCs, sampled from a glioma patient whose treatment included an IDH1 peptide vaccine. This clonotype originated in a woman aged 35 to 49 with glioma. Some clones in this sample may be carry-over from other donors' samples. The chain uses TRBV10-2 and TRBJ1-1, with D perhaps matching TRBD1 (6 bases). CDR3 coding DNA: TGCGCCAGCAGTAAACAGGGAAGAAACACTGAAGCTTTCTTT. Translation gives CASSKQGRNTEAFF.